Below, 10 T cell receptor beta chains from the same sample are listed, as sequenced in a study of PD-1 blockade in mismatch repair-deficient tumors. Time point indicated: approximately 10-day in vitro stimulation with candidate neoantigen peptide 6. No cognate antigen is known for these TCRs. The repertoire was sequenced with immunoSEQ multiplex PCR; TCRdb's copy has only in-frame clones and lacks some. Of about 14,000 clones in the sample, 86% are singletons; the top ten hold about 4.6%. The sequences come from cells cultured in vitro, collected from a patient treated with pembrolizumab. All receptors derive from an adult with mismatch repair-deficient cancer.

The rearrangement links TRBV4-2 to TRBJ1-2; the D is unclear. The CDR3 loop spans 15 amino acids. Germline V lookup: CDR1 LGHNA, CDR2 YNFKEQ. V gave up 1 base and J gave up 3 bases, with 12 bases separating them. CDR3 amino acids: CASSQAAGFDYGYTF. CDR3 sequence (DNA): TGTGCCAGCAGCCAAGCTGCGGGGTTCGACTATGGCTACACCTTC.

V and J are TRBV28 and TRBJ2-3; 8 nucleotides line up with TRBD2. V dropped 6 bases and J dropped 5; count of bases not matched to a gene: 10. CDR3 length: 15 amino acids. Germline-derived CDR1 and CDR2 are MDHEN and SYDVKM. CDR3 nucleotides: TGTGCCAGCAGCCGGATCCTCCTAGCGGGAGATACGCAGTATTTT. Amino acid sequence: CASSRILLAGDTQYF.

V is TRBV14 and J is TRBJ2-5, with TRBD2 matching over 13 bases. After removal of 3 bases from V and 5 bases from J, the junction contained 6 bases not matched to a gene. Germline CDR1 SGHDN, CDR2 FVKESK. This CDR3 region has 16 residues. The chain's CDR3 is CASSQRTSGSDETQYF. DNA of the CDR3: TGTGCCAGCAGCCAGCGGACTAGCGGGAGTGACGAGACCCAGTACTTC.

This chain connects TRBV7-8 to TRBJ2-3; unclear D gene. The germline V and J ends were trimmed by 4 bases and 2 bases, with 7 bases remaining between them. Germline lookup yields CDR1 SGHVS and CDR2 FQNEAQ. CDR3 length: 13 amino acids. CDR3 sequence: CASSWSTTDTQYF. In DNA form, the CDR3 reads TGTGCCAGCAGCTGGTCGACCACAGATACGCAGTATTTT.

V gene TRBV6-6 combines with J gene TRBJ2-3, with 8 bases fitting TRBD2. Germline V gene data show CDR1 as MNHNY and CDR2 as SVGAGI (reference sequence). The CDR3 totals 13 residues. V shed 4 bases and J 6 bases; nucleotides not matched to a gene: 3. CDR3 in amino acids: CASSLRTSDTQYF. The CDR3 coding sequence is TGTGCCAGCAGTTTACGGACTAGCGATACGCAGTATTTT.

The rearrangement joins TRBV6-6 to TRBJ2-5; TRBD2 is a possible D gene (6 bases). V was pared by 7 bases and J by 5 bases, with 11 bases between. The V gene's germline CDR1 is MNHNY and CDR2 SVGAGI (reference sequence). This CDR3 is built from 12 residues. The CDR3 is CASTRGRETQYF. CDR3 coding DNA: TGTGCCAGCACCCGGGGGAGGGAGACCCAGTACTTC.

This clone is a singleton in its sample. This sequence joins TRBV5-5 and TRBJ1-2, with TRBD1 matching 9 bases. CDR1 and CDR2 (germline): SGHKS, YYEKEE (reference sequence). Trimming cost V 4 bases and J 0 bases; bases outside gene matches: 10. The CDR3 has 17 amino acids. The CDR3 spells CASSGTGPHRANYGYTF. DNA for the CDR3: TGTGCCAGCAGCGGGACAGGGCCCCATAGAGCTAACTATGGCTACACCTTC. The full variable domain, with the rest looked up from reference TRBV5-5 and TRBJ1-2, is DAGVTQSPTHLIKTRGQQVTLRCSPISGHKSVSWYQQVLGQGPQFIFQYYEKEERGRGNFPDRFSARQFPNYSSELNVNALLLGDSALYLCASSGTGPHRANYGYTFGSGTRLTVV.

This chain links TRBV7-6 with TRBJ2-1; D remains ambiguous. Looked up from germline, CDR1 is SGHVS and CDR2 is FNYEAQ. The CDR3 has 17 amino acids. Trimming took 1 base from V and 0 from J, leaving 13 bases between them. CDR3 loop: CASSLESPRSSYNEQFF. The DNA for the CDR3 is TGTGCCAGCAGCTTAGAGTCCCCCCGCAGCTCCTACAATGAGCAGTTCTTC.

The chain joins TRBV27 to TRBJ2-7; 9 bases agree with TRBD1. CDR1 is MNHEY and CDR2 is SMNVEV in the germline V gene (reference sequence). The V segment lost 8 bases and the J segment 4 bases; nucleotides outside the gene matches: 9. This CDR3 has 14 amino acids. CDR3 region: CASRSGTGKYEQYF. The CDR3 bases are TGTGCCAGCCGTTCCGGGACAGGGAAATACGAGCAGTACTTC.

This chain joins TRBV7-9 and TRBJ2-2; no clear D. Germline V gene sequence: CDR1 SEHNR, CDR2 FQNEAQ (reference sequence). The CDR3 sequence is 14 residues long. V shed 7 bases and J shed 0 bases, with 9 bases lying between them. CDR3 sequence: CASNLYSNTGELFF. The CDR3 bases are TGTGCCAGCAACTTGTACTCGAACACCGGGGAGCTGTTTTTT.